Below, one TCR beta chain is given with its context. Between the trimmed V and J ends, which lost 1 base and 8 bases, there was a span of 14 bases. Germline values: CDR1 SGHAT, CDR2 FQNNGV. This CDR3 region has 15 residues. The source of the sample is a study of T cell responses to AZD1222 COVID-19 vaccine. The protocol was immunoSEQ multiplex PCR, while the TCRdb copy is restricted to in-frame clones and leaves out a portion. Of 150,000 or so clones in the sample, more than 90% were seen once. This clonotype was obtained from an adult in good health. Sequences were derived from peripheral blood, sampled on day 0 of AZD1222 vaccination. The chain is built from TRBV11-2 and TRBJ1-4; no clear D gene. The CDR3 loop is CASSLVFGGKEKLFF. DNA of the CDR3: TGTGCCAGCAGCTTAGTATTCGGAGGGAAGGAAAAACTGTTTTTT.